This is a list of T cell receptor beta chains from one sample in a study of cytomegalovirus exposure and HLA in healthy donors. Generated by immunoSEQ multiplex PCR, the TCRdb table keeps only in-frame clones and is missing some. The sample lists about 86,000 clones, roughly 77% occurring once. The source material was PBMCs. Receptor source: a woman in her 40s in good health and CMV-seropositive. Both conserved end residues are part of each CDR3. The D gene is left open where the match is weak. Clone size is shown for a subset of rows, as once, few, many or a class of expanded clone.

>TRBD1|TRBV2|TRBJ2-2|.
TGTGCCACGGGACAGGGGGTAATAGGGGAGCTGTTTTTT
CATGQGVIGELFF
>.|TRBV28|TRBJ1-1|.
TGTGCCAGCAGTTTGGGGCAGGGTGAAGCTTTCTTT
CASSLGQGEAFF
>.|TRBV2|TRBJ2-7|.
TGTGCCAGCACTAGGGACAGCGGGTTGGGCGAGCAGTACTTC
CASTRDSGLGEQYF
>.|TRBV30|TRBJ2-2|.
TGTGCCTGGAGTGTACAGGGAACAGCGACCGGGGAGCTGTTTTTT
CAWSVQGTATGELFF
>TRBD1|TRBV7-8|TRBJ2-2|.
TGTGCCAGCAGCTTAGCCAGGGGGAGAACCGGGGAGCTGTTTTTT
CASSLARGRTGELFF
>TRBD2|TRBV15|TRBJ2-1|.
TGTGCCACCAGCAGACCGTCGGGGGGGGAAAGGGAGCAGTTCTTC
CATSRPSGGEREQFF
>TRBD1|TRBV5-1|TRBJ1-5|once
TGCGCCAGCAGCCTAACAGGGGGCGTTAGACAGCCCCAGCATTTT
CASSLTGGVRQPQHF
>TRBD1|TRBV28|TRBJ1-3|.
TGTGCCAGCAGTTTAGGGGACAGGGCTGGAAACACCATATATTTT
CASSLGDRAGNTIYF
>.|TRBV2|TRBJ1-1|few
TGTGCCAGCAGTGTTGGTCGGTTCAACACTGAAGCTTTCTTT
CASSVGRFNTEAFF
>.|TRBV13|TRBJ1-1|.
TGTGCCAGCAGCCCCGGAGTGTATCAATCTCACCCTGAAGCTTTCTTT
CASSPGVYQSHPEAFF
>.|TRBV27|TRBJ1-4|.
TGTGCCAGCAGTTTATTGGGGGGAAAACTGTTTTTT
CASSLLGGKLFF
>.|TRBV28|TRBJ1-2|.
TGTGCCAGCAGTTCCATCCAGGGGAAGAGAGGGGGAAACTATGGCTACACCTTC
CASSSIQGKRGGNYGYTF
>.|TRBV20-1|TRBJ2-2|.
TGCAGTGCCCCGGACTCCGGGGAGCTGTTTTTT
CSAPDSGELFF
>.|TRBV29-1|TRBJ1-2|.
TGCAGCGTTGTCCCCGGACTATATGGCTACACCTTC
CSVVPGLYGYTF
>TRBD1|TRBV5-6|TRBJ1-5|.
TGTGCCAGCAGCTGGGGACAGGGTCAGGGTCAGCCCCAGCATTTT
CASSWGQGQGQPQHF
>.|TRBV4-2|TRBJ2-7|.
TGTGCCAGCAGCCAGGGGGCCGGGGGGGAGCAGTACTTC
CASSQGAGGEQYF
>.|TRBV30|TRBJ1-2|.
TGTGCCTGGAGGGGAGAAGGACAGAACTATGGCTGCACCTTC
CAWRGEGQNYGCTF
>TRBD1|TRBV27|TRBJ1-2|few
TGTGCCAGCCGAGATCCGGGACAGTTCTACACCTTC
CASRDPGQFYTF
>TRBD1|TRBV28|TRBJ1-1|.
TGTGCCAGCAGTCTCACAGGGGGGGCACTTGTGAACACTGAAGCTTTCTTT
CASSLTGGALVNTEAFF
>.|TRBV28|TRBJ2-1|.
TGTGCCAGCATAACAGGATGGCCGAGCAATGAGCAGTTCTTC
CASITGWPSNEQFF
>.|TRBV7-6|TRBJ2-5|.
TGTGCCAGCAGCTTAGTAGAGGAGACAGATCAAGAGACCCAGTACTTC
CASSLVEETDQETQYF
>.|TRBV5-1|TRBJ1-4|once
TGCGCCAGTACTCTGTCAGGGATCGAAGGGGAAAAACTGTTTTTT
CASTLSGIEGEKLFF
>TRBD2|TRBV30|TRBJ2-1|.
TGTGCCCGTAGCGGGAGAGGGAATGAGCAGTTCTTC
CARSGRGNEQFF
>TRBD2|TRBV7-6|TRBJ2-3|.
TGTGCCAGCAGCCCCGGACTAGCCACAGATACGCAGTATTTT
CASSPGLATDTQYF